These T cell receptor beta chains were read from a single sample in a study of somatic mutations in cytotoxic T cells in rheumatoid arthritis. Sequencing was performed with immunoSEQ multiplex PCR; in TCRdb, only in-frame clones are kept and a portion is missing. The sample contains about 26,000 clones, roughly 82% of which appear only once. Material: CD8+ T cells sorted from blood. These receptors all stem from a man aged 45-60 years in good health. Each CDR3 is given with its conserved first and last residue. A D gene is named only where the DNA matches it firmly.

d_call	v_call	j_call	cdr3_aa
NA	TRBV27	TRBJ2-1	CASSLDHPFSYNEQFF
NA	TRBV7-9	TRBJ1-4	CASSNQAWHPNEKLFF
NA	TRBV5-6	TRBJ1-1	CASSLGKNTEAFF
NA	TRBV4-1	TRBJ2-2	CASSQAGELFF
TRBD2	TRBV29-1	TRBJ2-3	CSVRSGRANTQYF
TRBD1	TRBV6-1	TRBJ2-7	CASSETGQSVSTYEQYF
NA	TRBV6-1	TRBJ2-2	CAAWGLTGELFF
NA	TRBV7-6	TRBJ1-1	CASSLASVGGTEAFF
NA	TRBV9	TRBJ2-7	CASSPGGGPYEQYF
TRBD1	TRBV27	TRBJ2-7	CASSLSSQGAKDEQYF
NA	TRBV7-6	TRBJ2-7	CASSPRGTVGFYEQYF
NA	TRBV5-4	TRBJ2-1	CASSLASSYNEQFF
NA	TRBV5-6	TRBJ2-7	CASSLGRRASYEQYF
NA	TRBV9	TRBJ2-7	CASSVGDVAHEQYF
NA	TRBV7-9	TRBJ2-2	CASSPFIGRNTGELFF
NA	TRBV5-1	TRBJ2-1	CASSLKTNSYNEQFF
NA	TRBV21-1	TRBJ2-7	CASEAAKYEQYF
NA	TRBV27	TRBJ2-1	CASSFQAVSYNEQFF